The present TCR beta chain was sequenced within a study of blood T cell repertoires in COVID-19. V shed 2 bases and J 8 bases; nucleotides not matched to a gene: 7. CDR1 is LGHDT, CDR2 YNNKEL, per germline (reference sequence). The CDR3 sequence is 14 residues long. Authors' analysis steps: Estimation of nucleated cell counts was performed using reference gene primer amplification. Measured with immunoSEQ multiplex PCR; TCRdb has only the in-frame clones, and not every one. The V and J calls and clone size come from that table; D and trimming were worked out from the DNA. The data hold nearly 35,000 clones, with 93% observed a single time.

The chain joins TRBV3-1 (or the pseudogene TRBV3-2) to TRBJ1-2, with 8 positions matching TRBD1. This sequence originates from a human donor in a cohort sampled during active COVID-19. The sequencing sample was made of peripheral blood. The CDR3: CASSQPDRVLGYTF. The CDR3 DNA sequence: TGTGCCAGCAGCCAACCGGACAGGGTCTTGGGCTACACCTTC.